This TCR beta chain was captured in a study of cytomegalovirus exposure and HLA in healthy donors. In the study overall: HLA-typed donors were the source of about 90 million unique TCRs held in an early data release. Study-wide findings and caveats: Later on, analysis showed that most CMV-associated TCR beta chains appeared to be HLA-restricted. 87-base-pair reads could not separate some V segments, including TRBV6-2 and TRBV6-3.

Primers included in the PCR were 60 Vbeta and 13 Jbeta primers. TCRdb's table, derived via immunoSEQ multiplex PCR, lists solely in-frame clones and lacks some. This repertoire shows roughly 100,000 clones, 60% to 80% found once; its top ten account for under 6.5%. As concerns this clone: Its antigen is not identified.

CDR1 is WNHNN, CDR2 SYGVQD, per germline (reference sequence). The CDR3 totals 14 residues. V dropped 6 bases and J dropped 1; count of bases not matched to a gene: 1. The chain has TRBV10-1 and TRBJ2-2; 8 bases map to TRBD2. Sequencing was done on a sample of PBMCs. The TCR was taken from a man aged 55 to 70 in good health and CMV-seropositive. This CDR3 is CASSGGGNTGELFF. The CDR3 DNA follows: TGCGCCAGCAGCGGGGGGGGGAACACCGGGGAGCTGTTTTTT.